This T cell receptor beta chain was sequenced in a study of control samples from healthy donors and cancer patients. V was clipped by 1 base and J by 2 bases, with 9 bases between them. This CDR3 has 14 residues. Per the germline V gene, CDR1 is LGHDT and CDR2 is YNNKEL (reference sequence). Generated by immunoSEQ multiplex PCR, the TCRdb table keeps only in-frame clones and is missing some. The data hold about 160,000 clones, with roughly 90% observed a single time. The receptor was isolated from a man in his thirties or forties in good health. Sequencing was done on a sample of blood. The genes are TRBV3-1 (or the pseudogene TRBV3-2) and TRBJ2-7, with TRBD2 as a possible D gene (6 bases). In nucleotides, the CDR3 is TGTGCCAGCAGCCAAGGGAGGGTGGCCTACGAGCAGTACTTC. It encodes CASSQGRVAYEQYF.